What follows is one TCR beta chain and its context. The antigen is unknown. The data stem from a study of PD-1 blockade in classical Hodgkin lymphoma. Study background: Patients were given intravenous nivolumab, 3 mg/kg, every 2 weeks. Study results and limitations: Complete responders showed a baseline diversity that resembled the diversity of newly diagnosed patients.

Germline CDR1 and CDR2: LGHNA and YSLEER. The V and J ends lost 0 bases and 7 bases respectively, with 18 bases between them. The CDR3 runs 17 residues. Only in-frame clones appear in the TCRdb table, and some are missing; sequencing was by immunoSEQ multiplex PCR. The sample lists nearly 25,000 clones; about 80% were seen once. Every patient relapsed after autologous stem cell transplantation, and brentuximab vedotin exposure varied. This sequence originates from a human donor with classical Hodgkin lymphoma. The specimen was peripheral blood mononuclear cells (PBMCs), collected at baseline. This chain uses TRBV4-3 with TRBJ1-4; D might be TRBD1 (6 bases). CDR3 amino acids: CASSQEFGRGGGEKLFF. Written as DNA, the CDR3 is TGCGCCAGCAGCCAAGAGTTTGGCAGGGGCGGCGGTGAAAAACTGTTTTTT.